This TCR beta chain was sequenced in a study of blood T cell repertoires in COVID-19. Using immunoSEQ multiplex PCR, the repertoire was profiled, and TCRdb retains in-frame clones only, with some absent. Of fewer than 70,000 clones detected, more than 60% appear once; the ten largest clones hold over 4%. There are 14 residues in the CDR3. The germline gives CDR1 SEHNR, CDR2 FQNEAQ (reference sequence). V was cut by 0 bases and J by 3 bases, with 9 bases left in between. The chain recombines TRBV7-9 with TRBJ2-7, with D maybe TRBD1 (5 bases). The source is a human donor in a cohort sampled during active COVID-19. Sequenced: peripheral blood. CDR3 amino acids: CASSLARDVYEQYF. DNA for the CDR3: TGTGCCAGCAGCTTAGCCAGGGATGTCTACGAGCAGTACTTC.